These 5 T cell receptor beta chains were sequenced from one sample in a study of blood T cell dynamics during melanoma immunotherapy (dated by TCRdb to the early 2020s). To prepare the library, the immunoSEQ multiplex PCR assay was applied. TCRdb took this table from immuneACCESS and kept in-frame rearrangements with V and J called. Such tables lack part of the clones; where checked against another copy, unresolved V genes explain under half of the gap, and the rest is unexplained. The sample contains some 15,000 clones, roughly 89% of them found a single time. Clones ranked in the top ten supply roughly 0.19% of the sample. This sample's time point label indicates: week 3, after first cycle of checkpoint inhibitor. The sample here was effector memory CD8+ T cells from blood, taken from a patient treated with checkpoint blockade. These receptors were obtained from a human donor with melanoma.

The chain joins TRBV5-1 to TRBJ1-1; D call uncertain. In germline, CDR1 is SGHRS, CDR2 YFSETQ. V gave up 3 bases and J gave up 6 bases, with 15 bases separating them. The CDR3 extends over 14 amino acids. The CDR3 is CASSSGRSYSEAFF. The CDR3, as DNA: TGCGCCAGCAGCTCCGGACGGAGTTACTCTGAAGCTTTCTTT.

This clone is a singleton in its sample. The V and J genes are TRBV9 and TRBJ2-1; D is uncertain. Trimming cost V 4 bases and J 0 bases, with 14 bases left between them. The CDR3 sequence is 16 residues long. The germline V gene has CDR1 SGDLS and CDR2 YYNGEE. CDR3 in amino acids: CASSLIRDSSYNEQFF. In DNA, the CDR3 is TGTGCCAGCAGCCTTATAAGGGATAGCTCCTACAATGAGCAGTTCTTC.

V and J are TRBV7-8 and TRBJ1-2; 9 nucleotides line up with TRBD1. The CDR3 runs to 18 residues. V gave up 6 bases and J gave up 2 bases; unmatched junction bases: 16. Germline assignment: CDR1 SGHVS and CDR2 FQNEAQ. The CDR3: CASRPRDRAPVVNYGYTF. CDR3 bases: TGTGCCAGCAGGCCCCGGGACAGGGCGCCCGTAGTGAACTATGGCTACACCTTC. The full variable domain, its missing parts supplied by reference TRBV7-8 and TRBJ1-2, is GAGVSQSPRYKVAKRGQDVALRCDPISGHVSLFWYQQALGQGPEFLTYFQNEAQLDKSGLPSDRFFAERPEGSVSTLKIQRTQQEDSAVYLCASRPRDRAPVVNYGYTFGSGTRLTVV.

The rearrangement uses TRBV15 and TRBJ2-7; no clear D gene. Looked up from germline, CDR1 is LNHNV and CDR2 is YYDKDF (reference sequence). Trimming took 4 bases from V and 0 from J, leaving 16 bases between them. This CDR3 region has 16 residues. In DNA, the CDR3 is TGTGCCACCAGCAACGTTTACGGAACCTTCTCCTACGAGCAGTACTTC. This codes for CATSNVYGTFSYEQYF.

This sequence joins TRBV29-1 and TRBJ2-1; D is possibly TRBD2 (5 bases). The CDR3 spans 13 residues. V was cut by 4 bases and J by 4 bases, with 11 bases left in between. Germline assignment: CDR1 SQVTM and CDR2 ANQGSEA. CDR3 sequence: CSVGAEAYNEQFF. CDR3 sequence (DNA): TGCAGCGTTGGAGCGGAGGCGTACAATGAGCAGTTCTTC.